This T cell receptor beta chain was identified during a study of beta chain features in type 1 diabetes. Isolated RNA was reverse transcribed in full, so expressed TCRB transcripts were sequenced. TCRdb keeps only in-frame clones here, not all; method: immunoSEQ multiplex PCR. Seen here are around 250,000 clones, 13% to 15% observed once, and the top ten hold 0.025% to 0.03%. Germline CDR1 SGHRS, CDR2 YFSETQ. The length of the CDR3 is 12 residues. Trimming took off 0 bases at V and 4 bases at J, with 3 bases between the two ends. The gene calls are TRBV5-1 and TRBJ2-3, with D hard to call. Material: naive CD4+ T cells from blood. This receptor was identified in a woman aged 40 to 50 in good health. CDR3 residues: CASSLASDTQYF. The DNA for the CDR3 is TGCGCCAGCAGCTTGGCCTCAGATACGCAGTATTTT. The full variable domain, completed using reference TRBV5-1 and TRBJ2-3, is KAGVTQTPRYLIKTRGQQVTLSCSPISGHRSVSWYQQTPGQGLQFLFEYFSETQRNKGNFPGRFSGRQFSNSRSEMNVSTLELGDSALYLCASSLASDTQYFGPGTRLTVL.